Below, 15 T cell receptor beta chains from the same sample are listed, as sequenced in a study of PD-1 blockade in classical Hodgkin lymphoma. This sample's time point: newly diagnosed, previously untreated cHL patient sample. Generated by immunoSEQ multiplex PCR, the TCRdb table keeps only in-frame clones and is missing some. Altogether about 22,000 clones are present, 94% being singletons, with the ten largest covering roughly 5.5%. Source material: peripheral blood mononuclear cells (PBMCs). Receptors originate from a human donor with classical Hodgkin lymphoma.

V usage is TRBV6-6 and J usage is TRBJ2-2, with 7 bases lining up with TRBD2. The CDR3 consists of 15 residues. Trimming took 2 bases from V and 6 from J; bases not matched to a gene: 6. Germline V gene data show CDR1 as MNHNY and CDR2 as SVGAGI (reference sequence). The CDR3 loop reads CASSYPSTSSGELFF. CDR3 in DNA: TGTGCCAGCAGTTACCCTTCGACTAGCTCCGGGGAGCTGTTTTTT.

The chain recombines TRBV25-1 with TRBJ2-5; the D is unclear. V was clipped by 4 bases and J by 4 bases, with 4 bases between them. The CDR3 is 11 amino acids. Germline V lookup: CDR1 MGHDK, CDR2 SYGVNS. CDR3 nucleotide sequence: TGTGCCAGCAGTGCTACAGAGACCCAGTACTTC. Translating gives CASSATETQYF.

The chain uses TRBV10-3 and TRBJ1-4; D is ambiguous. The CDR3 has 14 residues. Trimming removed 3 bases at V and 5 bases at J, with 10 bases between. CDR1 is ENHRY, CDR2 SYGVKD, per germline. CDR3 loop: CAISEGRENEKLFF. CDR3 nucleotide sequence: TGTGCCATCAGTGAAGGCCGGGAGAATGAAAAACTGTTTTTT.

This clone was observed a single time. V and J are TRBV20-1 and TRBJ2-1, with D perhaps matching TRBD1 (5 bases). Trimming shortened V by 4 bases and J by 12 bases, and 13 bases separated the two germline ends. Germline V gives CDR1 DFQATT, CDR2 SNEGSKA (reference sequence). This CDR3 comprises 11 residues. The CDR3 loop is CSANRYPGQFF. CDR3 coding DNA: TGCAGTGCTAACAGGTACCCCGGGCAGTTCTTC.

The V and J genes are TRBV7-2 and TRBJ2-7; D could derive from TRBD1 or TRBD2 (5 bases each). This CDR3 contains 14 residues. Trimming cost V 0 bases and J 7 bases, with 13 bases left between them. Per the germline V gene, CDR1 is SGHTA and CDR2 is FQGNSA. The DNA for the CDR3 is TGTGCCAGCAGCTTAGCGGGGACGCCCTGGGAGCAGTACTTC. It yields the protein CASSLAGTPWEQYF.

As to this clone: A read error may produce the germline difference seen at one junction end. In DNA, the CDR3 is TGTGCCTGGTCTCTGGCGGGGAGATTAGCCGGGAAGCTGTTTTTT. Its protein is CAWSLAGRLAGKLFF. V usage is TRBV30 and J usage is TRBJ2-2; perhaps TRBD2 as D (6 bases). The CDR3 is made up of 15 amino acids. Germline V gene data show CDR1 as GTSNPN and CDR2 as SVGIG (reference sequence).

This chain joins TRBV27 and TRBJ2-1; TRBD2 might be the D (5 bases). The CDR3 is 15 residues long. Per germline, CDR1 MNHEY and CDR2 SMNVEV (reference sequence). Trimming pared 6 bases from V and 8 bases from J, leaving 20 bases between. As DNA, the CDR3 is TGTGCCAGCAGCCGAGGGCAGAGTTTTAGGGATGAGCAGTTCTTC. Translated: CASSRGQSFRDEQFF.

The CDR3 region is CAISDHGDSRTGELFF. The CDR3 DNA follows: TGTGCCATCAGTGATCACGGGGACAGTCGCACCGGGGAGCTGTTTTTT. V usage is TRBV10-3 and J usage is TRBJ2-2, with TRBD1 matching over 7 bases. The CDR3 covers 16 residues. Germline-derived CDR1 and CDR2 are ENHRY and SYGVKD. The trim removed 3 bases at V and 4 bases at J, leaving 8 bases unmatched.

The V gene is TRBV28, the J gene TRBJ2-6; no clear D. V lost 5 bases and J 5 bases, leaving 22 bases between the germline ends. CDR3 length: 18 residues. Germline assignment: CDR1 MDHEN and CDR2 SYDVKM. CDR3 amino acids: CASSRKSPTQSRANVLTF. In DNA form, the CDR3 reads TGTGCCAGCAGTAGGAAGAGTCCTACACAAAGTCGGGCCAACGTCCTGACTTTC.

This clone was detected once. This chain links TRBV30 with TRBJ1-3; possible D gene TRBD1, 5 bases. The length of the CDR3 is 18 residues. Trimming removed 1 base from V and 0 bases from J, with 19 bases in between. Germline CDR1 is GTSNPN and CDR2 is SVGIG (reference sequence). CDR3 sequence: CAWSAFSGDFFSGNTIYF. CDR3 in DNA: TGTGCCTGGAGTGCCTTCTCGGGGGACTTTTTCTCTGGAAACACCATATATTTT. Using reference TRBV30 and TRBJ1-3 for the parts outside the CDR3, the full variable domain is SQTIHQWPATLVQPVGSPLSLECTVEGTSNPNLYWYRQAAGRGLQLLFYSVGIGQISSEVPQNLSASRPQDRQFILSSKKLLLSDSGFYLCAWSAFSGDFFSGNTIYFGEGSWLTVV.

The CDR3 reads CASSLGAGTGIRNYGYTF. CDR3 in DNA: TGTGCCAGCAGCTTAGGGGCCGGGACAGGGATTAGAAACTATGGCTACACCTTC. The gene calls are TRBV7-2 and TRBJ1-2; TRBD1 aligns across 9 bases. After removal of 1 base from V and 2 bases from J, the junction contained 11 bases not matched to a gene. Germline V gene lookup returns CDR1 SGHTA and CDR2 FQGNSA. This CDR3 contains 18 residues.

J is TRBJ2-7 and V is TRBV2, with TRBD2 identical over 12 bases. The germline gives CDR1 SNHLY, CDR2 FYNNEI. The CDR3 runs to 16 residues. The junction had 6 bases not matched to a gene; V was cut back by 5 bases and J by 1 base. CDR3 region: CASSQSTSGGSYEQYF. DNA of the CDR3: TGTGCCAGCAGTCAGTCTACTAGCGGGGGGTCCTACGAGCAGTACTTC.

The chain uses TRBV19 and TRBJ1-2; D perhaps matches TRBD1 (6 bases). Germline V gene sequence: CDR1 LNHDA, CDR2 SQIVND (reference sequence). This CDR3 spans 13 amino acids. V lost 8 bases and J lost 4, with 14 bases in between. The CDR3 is CASGPGAVYGYTF. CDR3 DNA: TGTGCCAGTGGTCCGGGGGCAGTCTATGGCTACACCTTC.

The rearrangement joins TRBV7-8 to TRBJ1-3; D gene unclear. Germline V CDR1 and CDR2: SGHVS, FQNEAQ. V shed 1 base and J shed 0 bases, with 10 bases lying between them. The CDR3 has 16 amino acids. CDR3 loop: CASSLVRSGSGNTIYF. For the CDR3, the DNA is TGTGCCAGCAGCTTAGTGAGATCAGGCTCTGGAAACACCATATATTTT.

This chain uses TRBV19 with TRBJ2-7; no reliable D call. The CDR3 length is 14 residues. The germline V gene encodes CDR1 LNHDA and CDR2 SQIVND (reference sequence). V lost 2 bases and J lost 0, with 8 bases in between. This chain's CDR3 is CASSIFSSSYEQYF. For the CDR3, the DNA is TGTGCCAGTAGTATATTTTCCAGCTCCTACGAGCAGTACTTC.